Presented here are 23 T cell receptor beta chains from one specimen sequenced in a study of Ad26.COV2.S vaccination and SARS-CoV-2 variants. As to treatment: 15 to 20 received Ad26.COV2.S at low or high dose, single or two shots; roughly five received placebo; per-sample allocation not given. Sampling took place 63 days after the first vaccine or placebo injection. Using immunoSEQ multiplex PCR, the repertoire was profiled, and TCRdb retains in-frame clones only, with some absent. The table lists 400,000 to 450,000 clones, 90% of them singletons, with 12% in the top ten. Sequences were derived from peripheral blood, sampled in a trial of Ad26.COV2.S vaccine versus placebo. The receptors stem from a person between 18 and 65 years old who received the Ad26.COV2.S COVID-19 vaccine or a placebo.

V and J are TRBV29-1 and TRBJ2-5, with no clear D. The length of the CDR3 is 10 residues. Deletions cut 2 bases from V and 3 bases from J, with 1 base between. The germline V gene encodes CDR1 SQVTM and CDR2 ANQGSEA. CDR3 sequence reads: CSVEKETQYF. Written as DNA, the CDR3 is TGCAGCGTTGAAAAAGAGACCCAGTACTTC. Drawing the rest from reference TRBV29-1 and TRBJ2-5, the complete variable domain is SAVISQKPSRDICQRGTSLTIQCQVDSQVTMMFWYRQQPGQSLTLIATANQGSEATYESGFVIDKFPISRPNLTFSTLTVSNMSPEDSSIYLCSVEKETQYFGPGTRLLVL.

The chain couples TRBV25-1 to TRBJ2-2, with 7 bases aligning to TRBD1. Germline loops: CDR1 MGHDK, CDR2 SYGVNS. The trim removed 10 bases at V and 4 bases at J, leaving 9 bases unmatched. This CDR3 spans 14 amino acids. The CDR3 is CATLSGQITGELFF. For the CDR3, the DNA is TGTGCCACCTTATCGGGACAGATCACCGGGGAGCTGTTTTTT.

The V gene is TRBV18, the J gene TRBJ2-1; D is possibly TRBD1 (6 bases). Trimming shortened V by 5 bases and J by 6 bases, and 14 bases separated the two germline ends. Looked up from germline, CDR1 is KGHSH and CDR2 is LQKENI. This CDR3 comprises 14 residues. The CDR3 nucleotides are TGTGCCAGCTCATCAGACTTAGGGGGCAATGAGCAGTTCTTC. Its protein is CASSSDLGGNEQFF.

The chain combines TRBV7-9 with TRBJ1-2; no reliable D call. V was pared by 2 bases and J by 3 bases, with 25 bases between. CDR1 SEHNR and CDR2 FQNEAQ come from the germline V gene (reference sequence). The CDR3 covers 19 residues. The CDR3 spells CASSLNGVSYYPPDYGYTF. CDR3 DNA: TGTGCCAGCAGCTTAAACGGCGTTAGTTACTACCCCCCGGACTATGGCTACACCTTC.

The rearrangement joins TRBV7-2 to TRBJ2-1, with D hard to call. The V and J ends lost 2 bases and 0 bases respectively, with 11 bases between them. Germline V gives CDR1 SGHTA, CDR2 FQGNSA. The CDR3 loop spans 16 amino acids. CDR3 sequence (DNA): TGTGCCAGCAGCTTACAATCTACCAGCTCCTACAATGAGCAGTTCTTC. Translation gives CASSLQSTSSYNEQFF.

The chain carries TRBV14 and TRBJ2-7; the match to TRBD2 covers 7 bases. Germline CDR1 and CDR2: SGHDN and FVKESK. This CDR3 has 15 amino acids. The V and J ends lost 4 bases and 2 bases, in that order; junction bases with no gene match: 8. The CDR3 here is CASSPPASGTYEQYF. For the CDR3, the DNA is TGTGCCAGCAGCCCCCCGGCTAGCGGAACCTACGAGCAGTACTTC.

The rearrangement links TRBV5-4 to TRBJ2-6; D is perhaps TRBD1 (6 bases). Germline V CDR1 and CDR2: SGHNT, YYREEE (reference sequence). This CDR3 has 15 residues. V lost 4 bases and J lost 0, with 8 bases in between. The CDR3 bases are TGTGCCAGCAGCCCCAGGGGCTCTGGGGCCAACGTCCTGACTTTC. Protein: CASSPRGSGANVLTF.

The chain recombines TRBV4-3 with TRBJ2-7; the D is unclear. The length of the CDR3 is 13 residues. The V gene's germline CDR1 is LGHNA and CDR2 YSLEER. V lost 1 base to trimming and J lost 7 bases, with 11 bases between them. The CDR3 DNA follows: TGCGCCAGCAGCCAAGGCACAACGAGGGAGCAGTACTTC. Its translation is CASSQGTTREQYF.

The rearrangement links TRBV6-2 or TRBV6-3 to TRBJ1-1; D is unresolved. Germline V gene sequence: CDR1 MNHEY, CDR2 SVGEGT. The CDR3 has 12 amino acids. V was trimmed by 6 bases and J by 8 bases, leaving 13 bases between them. The CDR3 reads CASSPFPTEAFF. The CDR3 DNA sequence: TGTGCCAGCAGCCCTTTTCCGACAGAAGCTTTCTTT.

The rearrangement uses TRBV7-8 and TRBJ2-1; possible D gene TRBD2, 5 bases. CDR1 is SGHVS, CDR2 FQNEAQ, per germline. The CDR3 extends over 14 amino acids. V lost 3 bases and J lost 1, with 7 bases in between. The CDR3 loop reads CASSLEVSYNEQFF. The DNA of the CDR3 is TGTGCCAGCAGCTTGGAGGTTTCCTACAATGAGCAGTTCTTC.

The chain carries TRBV5-1 and TRBJ1-3; weak D call: TRBD1 (5 bases). Germline CDR1 reads SGHRS; CDR2 reads YFSETQ. V was pared by 7 bases and J by 0 bases, with 14 bases between. This CDR3 region has 15 residues. The CDR3 protein is CASSREGLSGNTIYF. CDR3 DNA sequence: TGCGCCAGCTCCAGGGAGGGGCTCTCTGGAAACACCATATATTTT.

V and J are TRBV5-5 and TRBJ2-1; 10 bases are shared with TRBD2. This CDR3 is 17 amino acids long. V lost 7 bases to trimming and J lost 8 bases; unmatched junction nucleotides: 18. Germline assignment: CDR1 SGHKS and CDR2 YYEKEE (reference sequence). CDR3 amino acids: CASLRQVSGLAVDEQFF. The CDR3 bases are TGTGCCAGCTTGCGACAGGTCTCAGGACTAGCGGTCGATGAGCAGTTCTTC.

The chain is built from TRBV6-2 or TRBV6-3 and TRBJ2-1; D tentatively reads TRBD1 or TRBD2 (5 bases each). The CDR3 covers 14 residues. V lost 2 bases, J lost 11 bases, and 16 bases lay in between. The V gene's germline CDR1 is MNHEY and CDR2 SVGEGT. The CDR3 is CASSYRGDYLQQFF. The CDR3, as DNA: TGTGCCAGCAGTTACAGGGGAGACTACCTCCAGCAGTTCTTC.

This chain links TRBV7-3 with TRBJ2-3; D unresolved. V was shortened by 2 bases and J by 6 bases, with 6 bases between the two germline ends. The germline V gene has CDR1 SGHTA and CDR2 FQGTGA. This CDR3 is built from 12 residues. Here the CDR3 reads CASSLYSDTQYF. DNA of the CDR3: TGTGCCAGCAGCTTATATTCCGATACGCAGTATTTT.

The sample holds one count of this clone. The chain uses TRBV7-8 and TRBJ2-7; D is uncertain. The CDR3 runs to 14 residues. V dropped 3 bases and J dropped 2 bases, with 11 bases sitting between them. The germline V gene has CDR1 SGHVS and CDR2 FQNEAQ. The CDR3 DNA reads as TGTGCCAGCAGCTTCCTTCAGGATGCCTACGAGCAGTACTTC. Translated, it gives CASSFLQDAYEQYF.

V and J are TRBV11-2 and TRBJ2-1; the match to TRBD2 covers 10 bases. V dropped 1 base and J dropped 9; count of bases not matched to a gene: 9. Per germline, CDR1 SGHAT and CDR2 FQNNGV. The CDR3 covers 16 residues. CDR3 in amino acids: CASSLGASGSSGEQFF. DNA for the CDR3: TGTGCCAGCAGCTTAGGGGCTAGCGGGAGCTCGGGTGAGCAGTTCTTC.

CDR3 residues: CASSPQGPTTDTQYF. The CDR3 DNA sequence: TGTGCCAGCTCACCGCAGGGACCTACCACAGATACGCAGTATTTT. The gene calls are TRBV18 and TRBJ2-3; D possibly uses TRBD1 or TRBD2 (5 bases each). Trimming took off 3 bases at V and 2 bases at J, with 12 bases between the two ends. CDR3 length equals 15 residues. The germline V gene encodes CDR1 KGHSH and CDR2 LQKENI.

The V call is TRBV7-3, the J call TRBJ1-1; tentative D call: TRBD1 (5 bases). The CDR3 runs 13 residues. V lost 3 bases, J lost 4 bases, and 9 bases lay in between. Germline V CDR1 and CDR2: SGHTA, FQGTGA. CDR3 in DNA: TGTGCCAGCAGCTTTGGGGCTACCACTGAAGCTTTCTTT. Its translation: CASSFGATTEAFF.

This clone has a single count. The V gene is TRBV13, the J gene TRBJ2-1; D is uncertain. The CDR3 extends over 15 amino acids. In germline, CDR1 is PRHDT, CDR2 FYEKMQ (reference sequence). Trimming took 2 bases from V and 0 from J, leaving 8 bases between them. CDR3 DNA: TGTGCCAGCAGCTTAACCCCTATCTCCTACAATGAGCAGTTCTTC. Protein: CASSLTPISYNEQFF.

The CDR3 DNA reads TGTGCCAGCAGTTATAGAGGGTTCGATGAGCAGTTCTTC. Translated, it gives CASSYRGFDEQFF. J is TRBJ2-1 and V is TRBV6-5, with D maybe TRBD2 (5 bases). Germline CDR1 reads MNHEY; CDR2 reads SVGAGI. V lost 3 bases to trimming and J lost 8 bases, with 11 bases between them. This CDR3 is built from 13 residues.

V and J are TRBV9 and TRBJ2-2; D is uncertain. Germline V lookup: CDR1 SGDLS, CDR2 YYNGEE. Trimming took off 0 bases at V and 7 bases at J, with 4 bases between the two ends. CDR3 length: 12 amino acids. The CDR3 reads CASSVGNGELFF. The CDR3 nucleotides are TGTGCCAGCAGCGTAGGCAACGGGGAGCTGTTTTTT. The full variable domain, with the rest looked up from reference TRBV9 and TRBJ2-2, is DSGVTQTPKHLITATGQRVTLRCSPRSGDLSVYWYQQSLDQGLQFLIQYYNGEERAKGNILERFSAQQFPDLHSELNLSSLELGDSALYFCASSVGNGELFFGEGSRLTVL.

The rearrangement uses TRBV15 and TRBJ2-1, with D tentatively TRBD1 (6 bases). The germline CDR1 and CDR2 sequences are LNHNV and YYDKDF (reference sequence). The CDR3 loop spans 15 amino acids. The ends were cut back, 4 bases at V and 3 bases at J, with 13 bases in the middle. In DNA, the CDR3 is TGTGCCACCAGCACTGGGGGCCTACTCTACAATGAGCAGTTCTTC. Translated: CATSTGGLLYNEQFF. The whole variable domain, filled in from reference TRBV15 and TRBJ2-1, reads DAMVIQNPRYQVTQFGKPVTLSCSQTLNHNVMYWYQQKSSQAPKLLFHYYDKDFNNEADTPDNFQSRRPNTSFCFLDIRSPGLGDTAMYLCATSTGGLLYNEQFFGPGTRLTVL.

This rearrangement joins TRBV20-1 to TRBJ2-1; tentatively, D is TRBD1 (5 bases). Germline-derived CDR1 and CDR2 are DFQATT and SNEGSKA (reference sequence). The CDR3 consists of 12 residues. The V gene lost 6 bases and the J gene lost 3 bases, with 9 bases spanning the gap. CDR3 nucleotide sequence: TGCAGTGCCAGTGACAGCTACAATGAGCAGTTCTTC. Translated: CSASDSYNEQFF.